A single sample gave rise to the 17 T cell receptor beta chains below, sequenced in a study of Graves' ophthalmopathy and Graves' hyperthyroidism. Transcripts of RNA were the source for amplifying TCR beta CDR3 regions. HTBI primers were used in a first-round RT-PCR, which preceded a second-round multiplex PCR. TCRdb re-analysed the multiplex PCR reads in MiXCR, keeping a single row per CDR3 protein. The sample shows some 360,000 distinct CDR3 sequences, approximately 18% of them seen only once. The sequenced sample consisted of peripheral blood. These receptors were obtained from an adult woman with stable Graves' hyperthyroidism.

This clonotype appeared once. The chain combines TRBV19 with TRBJ1-2, with 8 bases lining up with TRBD1. Germline V gene lookup returns CDR1 LNHDA and CDR2 SQIVND (reference sequence). CDR3 length equals 14 residues. The J segment lost 8 bases and the V segment lost 6 bases, leaving 11 bases of the junction unmatched. The CDR3 DNA is TGTGCCAGTAGACGCCCCGGGACAGGTGGCGGCTACACCTTC. Its protein is CASRRPGTGGGYTF.

This clonotype was picked up a small number of times. The chain links TRBV7-9 to TRBJ2-7; D perhaps matches TRBD1 (6 bases). CDR1 is SEHNR, CDR2 FQNEAQ, per germline (reference sequence). The CDR3 contains 15 residues. V was clipped by 4 bases and J by 0 bases, with 13 bases between them. The CDR3 loop reads CASSSSGQFSYEQYF. CDR3 nucleotides: TGTGCCAGCAGCTCGTCGGGACAATTCTCCTACGAGCAGTACTTC. Full variable domain (rest looked up from reference TRBV7-9 and TRBJ2-7): DTGVSQNPRHKITKRGQNVTFRCDPISEHNRLYWYRQTLGQGPEFLTYFQNEAQLEKSRLLSDRFSAERPKGSFSTLEIQRTEQGDSAMYLCASSSSGQFSYEQYFGPGTRLTVT.

There are many counts of this clonotype. The chain employs TRBV20-1 and TRBJ1-1, with no clear D. V dropped 3 bases and J dropped 4 bases, with 12 bases sitting between them. CDR3 length equals 13 residues. Germline values: CDR1 DFQATT, CDR2 SNEGSKA (reference sequence). The CDR3 DNA sequence: TGCAGTGCTAGTAGTGGGGTGGGCACTGAAGCTTTCTTT. Its translation: CSASSGVGTEAFF.

In this sample, this clonotype turned up many times. The chain carries TRBV6-1 and TRBJ1-1; D is possibly TRBD1 (5 bases). CDR1 and CDR2 (germline): MNHNS, SASEGT. The CDR3 consists of 14 residues. Trimming removed 6 bases at V and 3 bases at J, with 14 bases between. DNA of the CDR3: TGTGCCAGCAGCCAGACAGAATCGTACACTGAAGCTTTCTTT. Encoded protein: CASSQTESYTEAFF.

A remark on this clonotype: A much larger clonotype is one base distant, so this may be a read error. The chain has TRBV28 and TRBJ2-2; TRBD2 matches at 7 bases. This CDR3 has 15 residues. Germline loops: CDR1 MDHEN, CDR2 SYDVKM. DNA of the CDR3: TGTGCCAGCAGTTTAGCGGGAGATGGTACCGGGGAGCCGTTTTTT. Translation gives CASSLAGDGTGEPFF.

The V gene is TRBV18, the J gene TRBJ2-4; TRBD1 matches 10 bases. Germline V gives CDR1 KGHSH, CDR2 LQKENI. The CDR3 contains 14 residues. J lost 7 bases, V lost 4 bases, and 4 bases had no gene match. In DNA, the CDR3 is TGTGCCAGCTCACGGGACAGGGGTTTCAACATTCAGTACTTC. Its protein product is CASSRDRGFNIQYF.

This clonotype was seen at least ten times. The CDR3: CASSSTSGPYEQYF. The CDR3 DNA sequence: TGTGCCAGTAGTTCGACTAGCGGACCCTACGAGCAGTACTTC. The chain employs TRBV19 and TRBJ2-7, with TRBD2 identical over 9 bases. The germline gives CDR1 LNHDA, CDR2 SQIVND (reference sequence). J was trimmed by 2 bases and V by 5 bases; bases with no gene match: 4. The CDR3 length is 14 residues.

This clonotype was observed at least ten times. The V and J genes are TRBV6-6 and TRBJ1-5; tentatively, D is TRBD1 (5 bases). From germline, CDR1 is MNHNY and CDR2 SVGAGI (reference sequence). CDR3 length: 15 residues. V was trimmed by 6 bases and J by 3 bases, leaving 15 bases between them. The CDR3 region has the DNA TGTGCCAGCAGACGGATGGGGGGGGACAATCAGCCCCAGCATTTT. It specifies CASRRMGGDNQPQHF.

This clonotype was seen many times. The V and J genes are TRBV18 and TRBJ2-5; TRBD1 agrees at 9 bases. The V gene's germline CDR1 is KGHSH and CDR2 LQKENI. The junction had 1 base not matched to a gene; V was cut back by 1 base and J by 4 bases. This CDR3 has 14 amino acids. CDR3 DNA: TGTGCCAGCTCACCACAGGACAGGGGAGAGACCCAGTACTTC. Protein sequence: CASSPQDRGETQYF.

In the case of this clonotype: Relative to the germline gene, one junction end is altered; a read error may explain this. The chain uses TRBV28 and TRBJ2-7; 12 bases fit TRBD2. Germline CDR1 and CDR2: MDHEN and SYDVKM. The CDR3 contains 17 residues. CDR3 region: CASSLFASGRASHEQYF. For the CDR3, the DNA is TGTGCCAGCAGTTTATTCGCTAGCGGGAGGGCCTCCCACGAGCAGTACTTC.

This clonotype occurred many times. The chain has TRBV20-1 and TRBJ1-5; D is perhaps TRBD1 (5 bases). Germline-derived CDR1 and CDR2 are DFQATT and SNEGSKA (reference sequence). The CDR3 contains 16 residues. Deletions cut 0 bases from V and 2 bases from J, with 14 bases between. The CDR3 nucleotides read TGCAGTGCTAGAGATCCGACGGGGGTGGGCAATCAGCCCCAGCATTTT. This encodes CSARDPTGVGNQPQHF.

This clonotype has a single count. This chain uses TRBV11-1 with TRBJ2-7, with 9 positions matching TRBD1. The CDR3 contains 17 residues. V was pared by 0 bases and J by 2 bases, with 8 bases of the junction left unmatched. CDR1 is SGHAT, CDR2 FQDESV, per germline (reference sequence). DNA of the CDR3: TGTGCCAGCAGCTTAGCGGGGCCCGGACAGGGGACCTACGAGCAGTACTTC. This translates into CASSLAGPGQGTYEQYF.

This clonotype was observed many times. The chain links TRBV11-2 to TRBJ2-7; D may be TRBD1 (6 bases). Germline lookup yields CDR1 SGHAT and CDR2 FQNNGV. This CDR3 spans 14 amino acids. V gave up 7 bases and J gave up 4 bases, with 17 bases separating them. DNA of the CDR3: TGTGCCAGCACCCACGGGACACGGCAATACGAGCAGTACTTC. Translated, it gives CASTHGTRQYEQYF.

The gene calls are TRBV7-9 and TRBJ1-1; D gene unclear. Trimming took 7 bases from V and 2 from J, leaving 11 bases between them. The CDR3 totals 13 residues. The germline V gene encodes CDR1 SEHNR and CDR2 FQNEAQ (reference sequence). The CDR3 DNA follows: TGTGCCAGCACCTGGGTCGAAAACACTGAAGCTTTCTTT. Its protein product is CASTWVENTEAFF.

This clonotype was observed many times. The chain joins TRBV24-1 to TRBJ2-4; D unclear. This CDR3 has 10 residues. The V end was cut by 2 bases, the J end by 12 bases, with 4 bases between. The V gene's germline CDR1 is KGHDR and CDR2 SFDVKD. CDR3 DNA sequence: TGTGCCACCAGTGATTCCTCTCAGTACTTC. This gives the protein CATSDSSQYF.

This clonotype was observed many times. The chain recombines TRBV28 with TRBJ1-1, with no clear D. V was trimmed by 4 bases and J by 5 bases, leaving 8 bases between them. Germline values: CDR1 MDHEN, CDR2 SYDVKM. This CDR3 is 12 amino acids long. The DNA for the CDR3 is TGTGCCAGCAGTTCCAGACCGACTGAAGCTTTCTTT. Translating gives CASSSRPTEAFF.

This clonotype was observed at least ten times. This chain joins TRBV7-9 and TRBJ1-1; D unresolved. Germline V gene data show CDR1 as SEHNR and CDR2 as FQNEAQ (reference sequence). The CDR3 loop spans 13 amino acids. Trimming shortened V by 6 bases and J by 3 bases, and 11 bases separated the two germline ends. CDR3 nucleotides: TGTGCCAGCAGGACGCAGGTGGACACTGAAGCTTTCTTT. Protein product: CASRTQVDTEAFF. The whole variable domain, remainder taken from reference TRBV7-9 and TRBJ1-1, is DTGVSQNPRHKITKRGQNVTFRCDPISEHNRLYWYRQTLGQGPEFLTYFQNEAQLEKSRLLSDRFSAERPKGSFSTLEIQRTEQGDSAMYLCASRTQVDTEAFFGQGTRLTVV.